What follows describes a single T cell receptor beta chain. It lacks a known antigen. No much larger clone is present one base from it, and per-base qualities are unavailable. Trimming takes 2 bases from V and 2 bases from J, and the germline ends sit 4 bases apart. The germline V gene (reference sequence) gives CDR1 as SEHNR and CDR2 as FQNEAQ. The CDR3 goes from the cysteine to the phenylalanine over 13 residues. The kept DNA is CDR3 alone, 39 bases in frame from the first base. The sample comes from a study of T cell responses to AZD1222 COVID-19 vaccine (dated by TCRdb to about 2021). Concerning the study at large: TCR sequencing covered roughly 230 trial participants: some 210 given two doses of AZD1222 and 26 given two doses of MenACWY control vaccine. Trial participants were enrolled by age into 18-55, 56-69 and 70-plus year subgroups, with approximately 160, 26 and 62 TCR-sequenced participants respectively. Beyond this particular receptor, the publication reports: Because no day 14 peak-response samples were available, repertoires were characterized only after the peak T cell response. Conclusions about previously exposed vaccinees are limited because only 5 or 6 AZD1222 recipients were SARS-CoV-2 seropositive at baseline. CD4 TCRs associated with the vaccine covered the entire spike protein, and the dominant responses were in regions 160-218 and 743-854. Participants were mostly white British, with more females than males. The authors suggested clonal diversity may have been underestimated. Epitopes outside the regions mutated in the B.1.351 and B.1.1.7 variants were reportedly recognized by nearly half of the unique spike-specific TCRs. The 56-69-year group was small, and its depth increase did not reach significance, likely because of low power. Spike-specific TCR breadth and depth rose significantly after two AZD1222 doses compared with day 0 and with MenACWY recipients.

The CDR3 regions of human TCRbeta chains were analyzed by immunosequencing. The study's own analysis went as follows. Repertoire TCRs were checked for matches against a reference library of SARS-CoV-2-specific TCRs that had been generated using the MIRA antigen-specificity platform. Breadth was defined as the fraction of unique TCRs that were SARS-CoV-2-associated, and depth was defined as the fraction of total T cells that were SARS-CoV-2-associated. Using the MIRA data, every spike-specific TCR was mapped to the spike region that the TCR reacted to and assigned to either a CD4 or a CD8 class. Log10-transformed breadth and depth values were compared by one-way ANOVA with Sidak's multiple comparisons tests. TCRdb mirrors the immuneACCESS table, restricted to in-frame sequences. Some clones are absent from its copies; in checked studies, under half trace to an unresolved V gene, and the reason for the others is unknown. That table furnishes V, J and clone size, whereas the DNA furnished D and trimming. Counted in this sample were 200,000 or so clones; approximately 93% of them appeared once. Of the sample, roughly 1% is held by the ten largest clones.

The sample's time point label, decoded: about 28 days (+/-7) after the second vaccine dose. AZD1222 recipients with second doses at about 4 weeks or about 12 weeks were pooled, because spike-specific TCR depth and breadth did not differ between schedules. Samples from vaccinated people were obtained from the UK trials COV001 and COV002, which included a single-blind randomized controlled phase 2/3 trial of AZD1222 (ChAdOx1 nCoV-19) in healthy adults. For TCRbeta chain sequencing, PBMC samples from trial participants were taken at day 0 and at day 28 after the second dose. The chain joins TRBV7-9 to TRBJ1-3; the D gene assignment is ambiguous. The sequence was obtained from an adult who received the AZD1222 COVID-19 vaccine. The sequences come from peripheral blood, collected 28 days after the second AZD1222 dose. The CDR3 amino acid sequence is: CASSLSAGNTIYF. The DNA sequence is given as TGTGCCAGCAGCTTAAGCGCTGGAAACACCATATATTTT.